Presented here are 15 T cell receptor beta chains from one specimen sequenced in a study of cytomegalovirus exposure and HLA in healthy donors. Use of 60 Vbeta and 13 Jbeta primers characterized the PCR. Only in-frame clones appear in the TCRdb table, and some are missing; sequencing was by immunoSEQ multiplex PCR. This table has approximately 110,000 clones, about 85% appearing once. Sequencing used PBMCs. The receptor source for this set is a man between 45 and 60 years old in good health and CMV-seronegative.

The V call is TRBV28, the J call TRBJ2-7, with D tentatively TRBD1 (6 bases). Germline CDR1 reads MDHEN; CDR2 reads SYDVKM. V was pared by 6 bases and J by 4 bases, with 25 bases between. The CDR3 is 17 residues long. This CDR3 reads CASSGISVPGHVYEQYF. DNA of the CDR3: TGTGCCAGCAGCGGAATATCCGTCCCGGGACATGTTTACGAGCAGTACTTC.

The rearrangement uses TRBV6-6 and TRBJ1-2, with D possibly matching TRBD1 (6 bases). Trimming took off 0 bases at V and 3 bases at J, with 11 bases between the two ends. The CDR3 is made up of 15 amino acids. Looked up from germline, CDR1 is MNHNY and CDR2 is SVGAGI (reference sequence). The CDR3 is CASSYSLQGDYGYTF. As DNA, the CDR3 is TGTGCCAGCAGTTACTCTCTACAGGGAGACTATGGCTACACCTTC.

This clone was detected only once. The chain is built from TRBV5-5 and TRBJ1-2, with D maybe TRBD1 (6 bases). V was clipped by 0 bases and J by 8 bases, with 20 bases between them. The CDR3 has 16 residues. Germline CDR1 is SGHKS and CDR2 is YYEKEE (reference sequence). In DNA, the CDR3 is TGTGCCAGCAGCTTGGCGGGACCAGGGGCGCTTCGGGGCTACACCTTC. Residues: CASSLAGPGALRGYTF. Combining the CDR3 with reference TRBV5-5 and TRBJ1-2 gives the whole variable domain DAGVTQSPTHLIKTRGQQVTLRCSPISGHKSVSWYQQVLGQGPQFIFQYYEKEERGRGNFPDRFSARQFPNYSSELNVNALLLGDSALYLCASSLAGPGALRGYTFGSGTRLTVV.

With respect to this clone: This specimen includes other DNA sequences encoding the same CDR3. V and J are TRBV18 and TRBJ1-1; D gene unclear. V lost 3 bases, J lost 1 base, and 6 bases lay in between. The CDR3 runs 13 residues. Germline V gene data show CDR1 as KGHSH and CDR2 as LQKENI. CDR3 in amino acids: CASSPGRNTEAFF. Here the CDR3 DNA reads TGTGCCAGCTCACCCGGGAGGAACACTGAAGCTTTCTTT.

This clone was observed a single time. The CDR3 here is CASSYPGGGNNEQFF. The CDR3 region has the DNA TGTGCCAGCAGTTACCCGGGAGGGGGGAACAATGAGCAGTTCTTC. The V gene is TRBV6-6, the J gene TRBJ2-1; 8 bases fit TRBD2. The CDR3 length is 15 residues. Germline lookup yields CDR1 MNHNY and CDR2 SVGAGI (reference sequence). V shed 2 bases, J shed 5 bases, and the junction held 5 bases outside the gene matches.

The genes are TRBV18 and TRBJ1-5; D possibly corresponds to TRBD1 (6 bases). In germline, CDR1 is KGHSH, CDR2 LQKENI. The CDR3 is 13 amino acids. The ends were cut back, 3 bases at V and 5 bases at J, with 8 bases in the middle. The CDR3 DNA sequence: TGTGCCAGCTCACCGAAGGGGGATCAGCCCCAGCATTTT. This encodes CASSPKGDQPQHF.

This clone was seen a few times. V usage is TRBV5-4 and J usage is TRBJ2-7; TRBD1 matches at 8 bases. The germline CDR1 and CDR2 sequences are SGHNT and YYREEE (reference sequence). V gave up 2 bases and J gave up 6 bases; unmatched junction bases: 7. The CDR3 extends over 14 amino acids. CDR3 amino acids: CASSFSGGISEQYF. The CDR3 region has the DNA TGTGCCAGCAGCTTTTCAGGGGGCATCTCCGAGCAGTACTTC.

The V call is TRBV16, the J call TRBJ1-2; no reliable D call. The ends were cut back, 0 bases at V and 2 bases at J, with 19 bases in the middle. This CDR3 is built from 18 residues. CDR1 and CDR2 (germline): KGHSY, FQNENV. As DNA, the CDR3 is TGTGCCAGCAGCCAATCTAAGAGTGGGAGGGCAGAGAACTATGGCTACACCTTC. Amino acids: CASSQSKSGRAENYGYTF.

J is TRBJ2-5 and V is TRBV23-1; maybe TRBD2 (6 bases). TRBV23-1 is given ORF status, its function remaining uncertain. There are 14 residues in the CDR3. The germline V and J ends were trimmed by 0 bases and 7 bases, with 12 bases remaining between them. CDR3 DNA sequence: TGCGCCAGCAGTCAATCGATACGGAGGGGGACCCAGTACTTC. Its translation: CASSQSIRRGTQYF.

The chain joins TRBV7-3 to TRBJ2-1, with TRBD1 as a possible D gene (5 bases). Germline V gives CDR1 SGHTA, CDR2 FQGTGA. The CDR3 extends over 15 amino acids. Trimming shortened V by 4 bases and J by 5 bases, and 15 bases separated the two germline ends. The chain's CDR3 is CASSSILDSNNEQFF. The DNA for the CDR3 is TGTGCCAGCAGCTCCATCCTAGACAGCAACAATGAGCAGTTCTTC.

This clone was counted only a few times. The chain has TRBV19 and TRBJ1-4; D not resolved. V shed 9 bases and J shed 6 bases, with 17 bases lying between them. Per the germline V gene, CDR1 is LNHDA and CDR2 is SQIVND (reference sequence). The length of the CDR3 is 14 residues. CDR3 sequence reads: CASARMGADEKLFF. The CDR3 coding sequence is TGTGCCAGCGCCCGAATGGGAGCGGATGAAAAACTGTTTTTT.

The J gene is TRBJ1-5, the V gene TRBV27; D gene uncertain. CDR1 is MNHEY, CDR2 SMNVEV, per germline (reference sequence). V lost 3 bases and J lost 0, with 9 bases in between. This CDR3 is 15 amino acids long. CDR3 in amino acids: CASSFEGNSNQPQHF. In nucleotides, the CDR3 is TGTGCCAGCAGTTTTGAGGGTAATAGCAATCAGCCCCAGCATTTT.

The chain carries TRBV5-1 and TRBJ2-5; D unclear. Per germline, CDR1 SGHRS and CDR2 YFSETQ. CDR3 length: 12 amino acids. V lost 1 base, J lost 3 bases, and 4 bases lay in between. The DNA for the CDR3 is TGCGCCAGCAGCTTGTCCAAAGAGACCCAGTACTTC. Its translation is CASSLSKETQYF.

This chain connects TRBV10-3 to TRBJ2-1; D gene unclear. The CDR3 extends over 16 amino acids. Germline CDR1 is ENHRY and CDR2 is SYGVKD. V lost 8 bases to trimming and J lost 10 bases, with 27 bases between them. The CDR3: CAISFKNPAELTEQFF. The CDR3 DNA follows: TGTGCCATCTCATTTAAAAACCCCGCGGAACTTACGGAGCAGTTCTTC.

The V and J genes are TRBV11-3 and TRBJ2-2, with TRBD2 identical over 10 bases. Per germline, CDR1 SGHNT and CDR2 YENEEA. This CDR3 spans 15 amino acids. The ends lost 4 bases at V and 4 bases at J; junction bases unmatched: 3. In nucleotides, the CDR3 is TGTGCCAGCAGCTCACGACTAGCGGGCACCGGGGAGCTGTTTTTT. Protein sequence: CASSSRLAGTGELFF.